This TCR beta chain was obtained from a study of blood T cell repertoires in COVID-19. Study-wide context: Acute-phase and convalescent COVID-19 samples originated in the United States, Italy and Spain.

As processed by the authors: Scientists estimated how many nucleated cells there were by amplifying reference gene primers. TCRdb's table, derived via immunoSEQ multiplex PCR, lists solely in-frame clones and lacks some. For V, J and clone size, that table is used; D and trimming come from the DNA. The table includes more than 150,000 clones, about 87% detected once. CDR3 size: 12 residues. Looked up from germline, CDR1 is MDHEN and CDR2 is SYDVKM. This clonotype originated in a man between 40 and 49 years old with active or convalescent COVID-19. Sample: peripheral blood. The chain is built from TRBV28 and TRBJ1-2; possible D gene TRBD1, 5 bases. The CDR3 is CAVYRGNYGYTF. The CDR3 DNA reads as TGTGCTGTTTATAGGGGTAACTATGGCTACACCTTC.